The table lists the clone carrying this T cell receptor beta chain with a count of one. Cohort placement rested on clinical history that participants reported themselves. In Cohort 3, a recovered donor had either two negative PCRs, clearance, or symptom resolution. The CDR3 covers 13 residues. Looked up from germline, CDR1 is LNHNV and CDR2 is YYDKDF (reference sequence). V lost 0 bases and J 7 bases, leaving 7 bases between the germline ends. This entry is derived from a study of blood T cell repertoires in COVID-19. About the research overall: T cells, B-cell-depleted T cells, or PBMCs supplied cDNA or gDNA.

The repertoire was sequenced with immunoSEQ multiplex PCR; TCRdb's copy has only in-frame clones and lacks some. Of hundreds of thousands of clones in the sample, 75% to 90% were seen once. Sequencing used PBMCs or T cells enriched from blood (not recorded which). The chain couples TRBV15 to TRBJ1-5; D gene uncertain. The clonotype was recovered from a woman between 35 and 50 years old who had recovered from COVID-19. The CDR3 nucleotides read TGTGCCACCAGCAGAGAGCTCCAGCAGCCCCAGCATTTT. It specifies CATSRELQQPQHF.